The entry below gives a single T cell receptor (beta chain) sequence along with its context. The sample is drawn from a study of blood T cell repertoires in COVID-19. Across the whole study: COVID-19 samples from acute and convalescent phases originated in the United States, Italy and Spain. The cDNA or gDNA used as material had been derived from T cells, B-cell-depleted T cells, or PBMCs.

Measured with immunoSEQ multiplex PCR; TCRdb has only the in-frame clones, and not every one. There are about 80,000 clones in the sample; approximately 83% occur only once, and around 9% lies in the top ten. Source material: peripheral blood. The receptor's source is a human donor in a cohort sampled during active COVID-19.

The CDR3 is CASSVAPGSSYNEQFF. DNA of the CDR3: TGTGCCAGCAGCGTAGCCCCCGGGAGCTCCTACAATGAGCAGTTCTTC. The rearrangement links TRBV9 to TRBJ2-1; weak D call: TRBD2 (6 bases). From germline, CDR1 is SGDLS and CDR2 YYNGEE. The germline V and J ends were trimmed by 0 bases and 0 bases, with 10 bases remaining between them. This CDR3 spans 16 amino acids.